Listed below are T cell receptor beta chains from one sample, sequenced in a study of blood T cell repertoires in COVID-19. Libraries were prepared by immunoSEQ multiplex PCR; TCRdb keeps only in-frame clonotypes and omits some of them. The table lists around 60,000 clones, roughly 70% of them singletons. The material sequenced was peripheral blood. These receptor sequences come from a woman between 45 and 60 years old with active or convalescent COVID-19. CDR3s include the opening cysteine and the closing phenylalanine or tryptophan. The order of the fields is J gene, V gene, D gene, clone size, CDR3 DNA, CDR3 protein. A D gene is named only where the DNA matches it firmly. Clone sizes are given selectively: once, few, many, or a class where the clone is expanded.

J: TRBJ2-2
V: TRBV7-5
D: NA
size: few
DNA: TGTGTCAGAAGCTTAGTCGCAACTAGCGGCCACACCGGGGAGCTGTTTTTT
CDR3: CVRSLVATSGHTGELFF

J: TRBJ2-2
V: TRBV5-1
D: TRBD1
size: NA
DNA: TGCGCCAGCAGCTTGGTTGTCAGGGGGACGATCGGGGAGCTGTTTTTT
CDR3: CASSLVVRGTIGELFF

J: TRBJ2-7
V: TRBV10-2
D: TRBD2
size: NA
DNA: TGCGCCAGCAGTGAGTCAGCGGGAGTCGTTTACGAGCAGTACTTC
CDR3: CASSESAGVVYEQYF

J: TRBJ2-5
V: TRBV2
D: TRBD2
size: NA
DNA: TGTGCCAGCACCCAACGAATAGGACTAGCGGGATTTGAGACCCAGTACTTC
CDR3: CASTQRIGLAGFETQYF

J: TRBJ1-2
V: TRBV19
D: NA
size: NA
DNA: TGTGCCAGTAGTATAACGCGCGGGACGGAGACTTATAACTATGGCTACACCTTC
CDR3: CASSITRGTETYNYGYTF

J: TRBJ1-1
V: TRBV5-1
D: TRBD1
size: NA
DNA: TGCGCCAGCAGCTTGGGCGACAGGGGGTGGAATGAAGCTTTCTTT
CDR3: CASSLGDRGWNEAFF

J: TRBJ2-7
V: TRBV9
D: NA
size: NA
DNA: TGTGCCAGCAGCGTAGAGCCGTTTTCCTACGAGCAGTACTTC
CDR3: CASSVEPFSYEQYF

J: TRBJ2-5
V: TRBV5-1
D: NA
size: NA
DNA: TGCGCCAGCAGCACAGGACAGGGAGGGGGAGAGACCCAGTACTTC
CDR3: CASSTGQGGGETQYF

J: TRBJ1-5
V: TRBV29-1
D: NA
size: NA
DNA: TGCAGCGTTGGCGACAATCTGAATCAGCCCCAGCATTTT
CDR3: CSVGDNLNQPQHF

J: TRBJ2-7
V: TRBV21-1
D: NA
size: NA
DNA: TGTGCCAGCAGCAAAGACGGGGAGAACCTTCCCCTTCCCTACGAGCAGTACTTC
CDR3: CASSKDGENLPLPYEQYF

J: TRBJ2-1
V: TRBV18
D: TRBD2
size: NA
DNA: TGTGCCAGCTCACCTCGGACTAGCGGGATTCGCAATGAGCAGTTCTTC
CDR3: CASSPRTSGIRNEQFF

J: TRBJ1-3
V: TRBV4-1
D: NA
size: NA
DNA: TGCGCCAGCAGCCAAGAGGCAGGCTTTGGAGGAAACACCATATATTTT
CDR3: CASSQEAGFGGNTIYF

J: TRBJ2-7
V: TRBV6-2/TRBV6-3
D: NA
size: NA
DNA: TGTGCCAGCAGCCCCCTAGCGCCAACTTCTAACTACGAGCAGTGCTTC
CDR3: CASSPLAPTSNYEQCF

J: TRBJ1-1
V: TRBV11-2
D: NA
size: NA
DNA: TGTGCCAGCAGCTCGTACACTGAAGCTTTCTTT
CDR3: CASSSYTEAFF

J: TRBJ2-7
V: TRBV5-1
D: TRBD2
size: once
DNA: TGCGCCAGCAGCCGTATAGCGGGAATAAACGAGCAGTACTTC
CDR3: CASSRIAGINEQYF

J: TRBJ2-7
V: TRBV27
D: NA
size: NA
DNA: TGTGCCAGCAGTTTTAGGGAGACAGGACCCTACGAGCAGTACTTC
CDR3: CASSFRETGPYEQYF

J: TRBJ1-2
V: TRBV2
D: NA
size: NA
DNA: TGTGCCAGCAGTGCAGGGGATTACGGCTACACCTTC
CDR3: CASSAGDYGYTF

J: TRBJ1-4
V: TRBV5-1
D: TRBD1
size: NA
DNA: TGCGCCAGCAGCACCGGACAGGCCGAAAAACTGTTTTTT
CDR3: CASSTGQAEKLFF

J: TRBJ2-1
V: TRBV2
D: TRBD1
size: once
DNA: TGTGCCAGCAGGACAGGGGGAGGGGGTTTGAATGAGCAGTTCTTC
CDR3: CASRTGGGGLNEQFF

J: TRBJ1-2
V: TRBV30
D: TRBD1
size: NA
DNA: TGTGCCTGGACCGGGACAGGGGATGGCTACACCTTC
CDR3: CAWTGTGDGYTF

J: TRBJ1-5
V: TRBV6-6
D: NA
size: NA
DNA: TGTGCCAGCAGTTATTCCCTAAACTTCAATCAGCCCCAGCATTTT
CDR3: CASSYSLNFNQPQHF

J: TRBJ2-7
V: TRBV15
D: TRBD2
size: NA
DNA: TGTGCCACCAGCAGGTCGGGACTAGCGGGAGAGCAGTACTTC
CDR3: CATSRSGLAGEQYF

J: TRBJ2-2
V: TRBV24-1
D: TRBD1
size: NA
DNA: TGTGCCACCAGACAGGGGGCATTAGAGGAGCTGTTTTTT
CDR3: CATRQGALEELFF

J: TRBJ1-6
V: TRBV5-4
D: NA
size: NA
DNA: TGTGCCAGCAGCTTTCCCTCTAATTCACCCCTCCACTTT
CDR3: CASSFPSNSPLHF

J: TRBJ1-2
V: TRBV29-1
D: TRBD1
size: NA
DNA: TGCAGCGCCGGGGACAGGAACCCCTTCTATGGCTACACCTTC
CDR3: CSAGDRNPFYGYTF

J: TRBJ2-3
V: TRBV7-7
D: NA
size: few
DNA: TGTGCCAGCAGCTTAGGGGCGGACACTAGCACAGATACGCAGTATTTT
CDR3: CASSLGADTSTDTQYF

J: TRBJ2-5
V: TRBV10-3
D: NA
size: NA
DNA: TGTGCCATCCGGACAGCCGGCCAAGAGACCCAGTACTTC
CDR3: CAIRTAGQETQYF

J: TRBJ2-7
V: TRBV28
D: TRBD1
size: once
DNA: TGTGCCAGCACGAAGTCCGGGACAGCTAACTACGAGCAGTACTTC
CDR3: CASTKSGTANYEQYF

J: TRBJ2-1
V: TRBV5-1
D: TRBD2
size: NA
DNA: TGCGCCAGCAGCCCTAGCGGGAGGGCTCGGGATGAGCAGTTCTTC
CDR3: CASSPSGRARDEQFF